This T cell receptor (beta chain) was identified in a study of T-cell reconstitution after alpha-beta-depleted transplantation in children. In its sample, this clonotype was seen many times. CDR3 length equals 12 residues. CDR1 and CDR2 (germline): PRHDT, FYEKMQ (reference sequence). V dropped 8 bases and J dropped 1; count of bases not matched to a gene: 0. Unique molecular identifiers were incorporated into the prepared TCRbeta library. TCRdb processed the PCR reads anew with MiXCR; each CDR3 protein has one entry. Of 640,000 or so distinct CDR3 sequences in the sample, 16% were seen once. Sequenced material: PBMCs from the stem cell graft donor, taken from the stem cell graft. The rearrangement links TRBV13 to TRBJ1-1, with TRBD1 matching over 8 bases. This receptor was identified in a human donor who donated a stem cell graft to a child with acute myeloid leukemia. CDR3 region: CASDRGNTEAFF. The DNA of the CDR3 is TGTGCCAGCGACAGGGGGAACACTGAAGCTTTCTTT.